The 28 T cell receptor beta chains in this list originate from one sample, sequenced in a study of breast tumors, draining lymph nodes, adjacent tissues. TCRdb re-analysed the multiplex PCR reads in MiXCR, keeping a single row per CDR3 protein. This sample has some 120,000 distinct CDR3 sequences, with 20% found just once. Axillary draining lymph nodes of breast cancer patients supplied the node samples. The sequencing sample was made of axillary lymph node tissue. All receptors come from a female donor with breast cancer. Some clones in this sample may be carry-over from other donors' samples.

Only a few counts were recorded for this clonotype. This chain joins TRBV6-5 and TRBJ2-3, with 7 bases lining up with TRBD1. CDR1 and CDR2 from the germline V gene are MNHEY and SVGAGI. This CDR3 is built from 13 residues. J gave up 5 bases and V 6 bases, and 5 bases lay outside the gene matches. In DNA, the CDR3 is TGTGCCAGCAGAGACAGGGTTATAGATACGCAGTATTTT. Residues: CASRDRVIDTQYF.

This clonotype was detected a few times. Germline and junction disagree at one end, which may indicate a read error. V is TRBV18 and J is TRBJ2-5; 9 bases are shared with TRBD1. This CDR3 contains 15 residues. The germline CDR1 and CDR2 sequences are KGHSH and LQKENI. CDR3 sequence (DNA): TGTGCCAGCTCTCCCGGGACAGGGAGGGAGGAGACCCAGTCCTTC. Protein: CASSPGTGREETQSF.

This clonotype was picked up many times. J is TRBJ2-5 and V is TRBV7-6; D gene ambiguous. Germline-derived CDR1 and CDR2 are SGHVS and FNYEAQ. V lost 4 bases and J 0 bases, leaving 0 bases between the germline ends. This CDR3 has 11 amino acids. The CDR3 DNA is TGTGCCAGCAGCTACCAAGAGACCCAGTACTTC. Translating gives CASSYQETQYF.

The chain combines TRBV27 with TRBJ1-4; D gene unclear. The CDR3 length is 16 residues. Trimming shortened V by 3 bases and J by 4 bases, and 15 bases separated the two germline ends. In germline, CDR1 is MNHEY, CDR2 SMNVEV (reference sequence). CDR3 in DNA: TGTGCCAGCAGTTTGGGTAGGCAAGCAGGTAATGAAAAACTGTTTTTT. This translates into CASSLGRQAGNEKLFF.

This clonotype appeared a few times. V is TRBV27 and J is TRBJ2-1; TRBD2 might be the D (5 bases). The CDR3 contains 15 residues. The germline V gene encodes CDR1 MNHEY and CDR2 SMNVEV (reference sequence). Deletions cut 3 bases from V and 3 bases from J, with 12 bases between. Here the CDR3 DNA reads TGTGCCAGCAGTTTGTCGCTAGAGGGCTACAATGAGCAGTTCTTC. This encodes CASSLSLEGYNEQFF.

Ten or more counts support this clonotype. The genes are TRBV12-3 or TRBV12-4 and TRBJ1-6, with D unresolved. V was trimmed by 5 bases and J by 9 bases, leaving 11 bases between them. The CDR3 is made up of 13 amino acids. CDR3 bases: TGTGCCAGCAGTCGGGCCCTGGGTTCACCCCTCCACTTT. This encodes CASSRALGSPLHF.

This clonotype was recorded at least ten times. The chain has TRBV20-1 and TRBJ1-2; D remains ambiguous. Germline V gene sequence: CDR1 DFQATT, CDR2 SNEGSKA (reference sequence). The CDR3 is made up of 11 amino acids. Trimming left V 0 bases short and J 7 bases short, with 6 bases between. The CDR3 nucleotides read TGCAGTGCTAGAGATGTGGGTGGCTACACCTTC. Protein sequence: CSARDVGGYTF.

There are many counts of this clonotype. The rearrangement uses TRBV29-1 and TRBJ2-7; TRBD2 matches at 8 bases. The junction had 7 bases not matched to a gene; V was cut back by 7 bases and J by 2 bases. CDR1 and CDR2 (germline): SQVTM, ANQGSEA. The CDR3 consists of 13 residues. CDR3 residues: CSAGPGGTYEQYF. The CDR3 bases are TGCAGCGCGGGCCCGGGAGGGACCTACGAGCAGTACTTC.

This clonotype was seen at least ten times. The genes are TRBV2 and TRBJ2-3; TRBD2 matches 10 bases. The CDR3 length is 16 residues. The junction had 12 bases not matched to a gene; V was cut back by 7 bases and J by 5 bases. Germline V gene data show CDR1 as SNHLY and CDR2 as FYNNEI. CDR3 DNA: TGTGCCAGCAATCTAGCGGGAGAGCAAGCGGGAGATACGCAGTATTTT. As protein: CASNLAGEQAGDTQYF.

This clonotype was picked up many times. The chain joins TRBV5-4 to TRBJ1-6; TRBD1 aligns across 9 bases. Per the germline V gene, CDR1 is SGHNT and CDR2 is YYREEE (reference sequence). Unmatched junction bases numbered 5, after V lost 3 bases and J lost 13 bases. The CDR3 has 13 residues. The CDR3, as DNA: TGTGCCAGCAGCTGGGACAGGGCTAACCCCCTCCACTTT. It is translated as CASSWDRANPLHF. Variable domain in full (rest from reference TRBV5-4 and TRBJ1-6): ETGVTQSPTHLIKTRGQQVTLRCSSQSGHNTVSWYQQALGQGPQFIFQYYREEENGRGNFPPRFSGLQFPNYSSELNVNALELDDSALYLCASSWDRANPLHFGNGTRLTVT.

This clonotype was recorded at least ten times. This chain connects TRBV24-1 to TRBJ2-1; TRBD2 matches 14 bases. Germline V CDR1 and CDR2: KGHDR, SFDVKD. The CDR3 contains 19 residues. V shed 0 bases and J 8 bases; nucleotides not matched to a gene: 11. Here the CDR3 DNA reads TGTGCCACCAGTGATTTGCCCTCTGGGACTAGCGGGGGTGACGATGAGCAGTTCTTC. Translation gives CATSDLPSGTSGGDDEQFF.

Notes on this clonotype: A much larger clone lies one base from this, so it may be a read error. V is TRBV19 and J is TRBJ2-2, with a tentative D call TRBD1 (6 bases). The CDR3 totals 15 residues. CDR1 is LNHDA and CDR2 is SQIVND in the germline V gene (reference sequence). V lost 3 bases to trimming and J lost 5 bases, with 13 bases between them. The CDR3 loop reads CASSIRGHQTGELFF. The CDR3, as DNA: TGTGCCAGTAGTATTCGGGGACATCAGACCGGGGAGCTGTTTTTT.

This clonotype was found many times. The chain carries TRBV6-5 and TRBJ1-2; weak D call: TRBD1 (6 bases). Germline values: CDR1 MNHEY, CDR2 SVGAGI. Trimming cost V 6 bases and J 7 bases, with 15 bases left between them. The CDR3 has 13 amino acids. The DNA of the CDR3 is TGTGCCAGCAGGAGAGGAGGGGGGGCTGGCTACACCTTC. This translates into CASRRGGGAGYTF.

This clonotype was found many times. The chain combines TRBV20-1 with TRBJ1-6; possibly TRBD1 for D (6 bases). The CDR3 is made up of 15 amino acids. The ends were cut back, 1 base at V and 7 bases at J, with 14 bases in the middle. CDR1 and CDR2 (germline): DFQATT, SNEGSKA (reference sequence). The CDR3 bases are TGCAGTGCTAGAGGACGTGGGGGGCTAAATTCACCCCTCCACTTT. Its protein product is CSARGRGGLNSPLHF.

This clonotype was detected ten times or more. The chain joins TRBV27 to TRBJ1-4, with D perhaps matching TRBD1 (6 bases). Per germline, CDR1 MNHEY and CDR2 SMNVEV (reference sequence). The CDR3 is 16 amino acids. V lost 2 bases, J lost 8 bases, and 18 bases lay in between. CDR3 protein: CASSLGQQVGGEKLFF. As DNA, the CDR3 is TGTGCCAGCAGTTTAGGACAGCAAGTAGGAGGGGAAAAACTGTTTTTT.

This clonotype was counted at least ten times. The V gene is TRBV5-5, the J gene TRBJ2-3; D call uncertain. In germline, CDR1 is SGHKS, CDR2 YYEKEE (reference sequence). The CDR3 runs 14 residues. Trimming cost V 0 bases and J 0 bases, with 5 bases left between them. In DNA form, the CDR3 reads TGTGCCAGCAGCTTGGCCCCCAGCACAGATACGCAGTATTTT. Its protein is CASSLAPSTDTQYF.

Comment on this clonotype: A single base separates this from a much larger clone, so it may be a read error. CDR3 sequence (DNA): TGTGCCAGCAGAAAAAAGGGGGACACCGGGGAGCTGTTTTTT. Its protein product is CASRKKGDTGELFF. The genes are TRBV3-1 and TRBJ2-2; D might be TRBD1 (6 bases). Trimming removed 6 bases at V and 3 bases at J, with 11 bases between. The CDR3 spans 14 residues. The germline CDR1 and CDR2 sequences are LGHDT and YNNKEL (reference sequence).

This clonotype has ten or more counts. V usage is TRBV11-2 and J usage is TRBJ2-7; D is uncertain. V dropped 0 bases and J dropped 6 bases, with 9 bases sitting between them. There are 13 residues in the CDR3. Germline assignment: CDR1 SGHAT and CDR2 FQNNGV. The chain's CDR3 is CASSLDGPGEQYF. CDR3 coding DNA: TGTGCCAGCAGCTTAGACGGCCCCGGCGAGCAGTACTTC.

Comments on this clonotype: Since a much larger clone is just one base distant, this may be a read error. The chain has TRBV6-6 and TRBJ1-2; no clear D gene. Germline assignment: CDR1 MNHNY and CDR2 SVGAGI (reference sequence). This CDR3 comprises 15 residues. This CDR3 reads CVSSYSSQPNYGYTF. The CDR3 nucleotides read TGTGTCAGCAGTTACAGCTCACAACCTAACTATGGCTACACCTTC.

Comments on this clonotype: Just one base apart from a much larger clone, this may be a read error. The chain has TRBV30 and TRBJ1-2; D unclear. V dropped 0 bases and J dropped 4 bases, with 12 bases sitting between them. This CDR3 is 14 amino acids long. From germline, CDR1 is GTSNPN and CDR2 SVGIG (reference sequence). The CDR3 here is CAWSVERVAYGYTF. For the CDR3, the DNA is TGTGCCTGGAGTGTGGAGAGGGTTGCCTATGGCTACACCTTC.

This clonotype was seen ten or more times. The chain recombines TRBV5-5 with TRBJ1-5; the D gene is possibly TRBD1 (5 bases). V gave up 0 bases and J gave up 0 bases, with 19 bases separating them. The V gene's germline CDR1 is SGHKS and CDR2 YYEKEE (reference sequence). The CDR3 has 19 amino acids. DNA of the CDR3: TGTGCCAGCAGCTTGGCCTTTTTTAAGAGGGGAGATAGCAATCAGCCCCAGCATTTT. Amino acids: CASSLAFFKRGDSNQPQHF.

This chain connects TRBV12-3 or TRBV12-4 to TRBJ2-1; 9 bases line up with TRBD1. V lost 5 bases to trimming and J lost 7 bases; unmatched junction nucleotides: 6. The CDR3 covers 14 residues. The CDR3 region has the DNA TGTGCCAGCAGTCCGGGACAGGGTCTGAATGAGCAGTTCTTC. Translating it yields CASSPGQGLNEQFF.

This clonotype was detected ten times or more. J is TRBJ2-3 and V is TRBV11-2; 8 bases line up with TRBD1. V was clipped by 1 base and J by 2 bases; unmatched bases: 2. The CDR3 has 15 residues. Germline V gene sequence: CDR1 SGHAT, CDR2 FQNNGV. CDR3 DNA sequence: TGTGCCAGCAGCTTAGGGACAGGGAACACAGATACGCAGTATTTT. This translates into CASSLGTGNTDTQYF.

The sample holds many counts of this clonotype. The CDR3 loop reads CATSDTSTDTQYF. The CDR3, as DNA: TGTGCCACCAGTGACACCAGCACAGATACGCAGTATTTT. The rearrangement joins TRBV24-1 to TRBJ2-3; no firm D call. Germline CDR1 reads KGHDR; CDR2 reads SFDVKD. This CDR3 is 13 amino acids long. V lost 4 bases, J lost 0 bases, and 4 bases lay in between.

A remark on this clonotype: A read error may be the cause here, since a much bigger clone is one base away. This chain links TRBV19 with TRBJ2-5; maybe TRBD1 (6 bases). The CDR3 is 14 amino acids. The germline V gene encodes CDR1 LNHDA and CDR2 SQIVND (reference sequence). CDR3 region: CASVKFGGGEAQYF. The CDR3 DNA follows: TGTGCCAGTGTTAAGTTTGGGGGCGGAGAGGCCCAGTACTTC.

This clonotype was seen once. The junction departs from the called germline gene at one end, perhaps through a read error. The chain combines TRBV6-1 with TRBJ2-3; 9 nucleotides line up with TRBD1. Germline V gene lookup returns CDR1 MNHNS and CDR2 SASEGT. The CDR3 totals 17 residues. As DNA, the CDR3 is TGTGCCAGCAGTGTGAGCCCACAGGGGGCTAGCAAAGATACGCAGTATTTT. Translation: CASSVSPQGASKDTQYF.

Comment on this clonotype: A single base separates this from a much larger clone, so it may be a read error. The CDR3 carries no conserved terminal phenylalanine or tryptophan, so it likely arises from a read error. This chain connects TRBV28 to TRBJ2-7; TRBD1 matches 9 bases. Germline CDR1 is MDHEN and CDR2 is SYDVKM. The CDR3 runs 14 residues. The ends lost 6 bases at V and 9 bases at J; junction bases unmatched: 12. The CDR3 DNA reads as TGTGCCAGCAGCCTCGCCGGGACAGGGTTGGGGCAGTACCTC. Amino acid sequence: CASSLAGTGLGQYL.

To note about this clonotype: A clone one base away is much larger, so this may be a read error. The CDR3 reads CASSLGEGFEQLF. DNA for the CDR3: TGCGCCAGCAGCTTGGGGGAGGGGTTCGAGCAGTTGTTC. The rearrangement uses TRBV5-1 and TRBJ2-1, with 7 bases fitting TRBD2. Looked up from germline, CDR1 is SGHRS and CDR2 is YFSETQ. This CDR3 comprises 13 residues.